This T cell receptor (beta chain) was captured in a study of shared clonotypes between healthy human individuals. Study outcomes and limitations: The four-donor shared clonotypes exceeded non-shared clonotypes in generation probability, with non-shared ones scoring lower.

Points on this clone: Antigen: not known. Within the sample, other DNA sequences also encode this same CDR3.

The data were produced by immunoSEQ multiplex PCR, yet TCRdb's version contains in-frame clones alone and is incomplete. The repertoire holds some 2,400,000 clones, with almost 96% as singletons. V was cut by 0 bases and J by 0 bases, with 6 bases left in between. Per the germline V gene, CDR1 is KGHSH and CDR2 is LQKENI. The CDR3 is made up of 14 amino acids. This chain connects TRBV18 to TRBJ2-7, with D perhaps being TRBD1 or TRBD2 (5 bases each). Specimen: naive CD4+ T cells sorted from blood. Subset in this sample: CD45RA+ positively selected. The origin of this receptor is a man aged 18 to 29 in good health. The DNA for the CDR3 is TGTGCCAGCTCACCACCGGGGGTCTCCTACGAGCAGTACTTC. Amino acid sequence: CASSPPGVSYEQYF.